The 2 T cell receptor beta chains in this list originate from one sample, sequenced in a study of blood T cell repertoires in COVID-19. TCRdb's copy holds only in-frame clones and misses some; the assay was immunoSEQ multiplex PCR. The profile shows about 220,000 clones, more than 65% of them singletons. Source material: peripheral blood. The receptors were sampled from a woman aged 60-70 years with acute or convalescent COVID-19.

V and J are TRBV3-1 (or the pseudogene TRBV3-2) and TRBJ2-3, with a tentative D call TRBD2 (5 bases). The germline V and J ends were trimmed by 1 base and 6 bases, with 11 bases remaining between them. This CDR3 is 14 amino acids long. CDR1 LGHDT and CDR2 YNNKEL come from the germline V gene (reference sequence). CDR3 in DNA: TGTGCCAGCAGCCAAGTCCCGGGGTCTGATACGCAGTATTTT. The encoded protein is CASSQVPGSDTQYF.

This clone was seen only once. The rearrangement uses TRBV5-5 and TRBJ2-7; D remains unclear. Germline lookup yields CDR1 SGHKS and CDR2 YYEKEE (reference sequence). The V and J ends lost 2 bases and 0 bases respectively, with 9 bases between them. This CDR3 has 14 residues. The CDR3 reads CASSLTPPSYEQYF. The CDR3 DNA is TGTGCCAGCAGCTTAACACCACCCTCCTACGAGCAGTACTTC.